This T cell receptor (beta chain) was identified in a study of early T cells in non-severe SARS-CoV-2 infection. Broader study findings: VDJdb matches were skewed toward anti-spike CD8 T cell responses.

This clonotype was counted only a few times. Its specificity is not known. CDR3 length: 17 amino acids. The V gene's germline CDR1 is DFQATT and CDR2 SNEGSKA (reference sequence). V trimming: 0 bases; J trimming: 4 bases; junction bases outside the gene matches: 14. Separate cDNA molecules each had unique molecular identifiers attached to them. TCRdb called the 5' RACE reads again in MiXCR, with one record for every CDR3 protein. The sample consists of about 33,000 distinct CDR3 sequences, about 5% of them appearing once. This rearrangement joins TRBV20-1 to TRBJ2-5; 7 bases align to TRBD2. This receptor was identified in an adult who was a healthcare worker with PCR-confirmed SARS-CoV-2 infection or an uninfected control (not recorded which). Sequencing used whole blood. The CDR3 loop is CSARDTKTSAGLETQYF. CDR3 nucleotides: TGCAGTGCTAGAGACACTAAAACTAGCGCGGGGCTAGAGACCCAGTACTTC.